Below are 10 T cell receptor beta chains sequenced from a single sample in a study of T cell responses to AZD1222 COVID-19 vaccine. Produced via immunoSEQ multiplex PCR; TCRdb's table is partial and in-frame only. The sample yields 90,000 to 150,000 clones, about nine tenths seen once. This material consisted of peripheral blood, taken on day 0 of AZD1222 vaccination. These receptors were taken from an adult in good health.

This rearrangement joins TRBV7-2 to TRBJ2-3; D gene uncertain. The V and J ends lost 5 bases and 6 bases respectively, with 18 bases between them. Germline CDR1 reads SGHTA; CDR2 reads FQGNSA. The CDR3 runs to 15 residues. CDR3: CASSLVSAIGDTQYF. CDR3 bases: TGTGCCAGCAGCCTAGTGTCCGCCATTGGGGATACGCAGTATTTT.

This chain links TRBV7-2 with TRBJ2-7; 12 nucleotides line up with TRBD2. Trimming at V came to 2 bases and at J to 3 bases, leaving 2 bases not matched to a gene. This CDR3 is built from 15 residues. The germline gives CDR1 SGHTA, CDR2 FQGNSA. The CDR3 loop is CASSLTSGRNYEQYF. The CDR3 DNA sequence: TGTGCCAGCAGCTTAACTAGCGGGAGGAACTACGAGCAGTACTTC.

J is TRBJ2-2 and V is TRBV6-4; D not certain. The CDR3 is made up of 13 amino acids. CDR1 MRHNA and CDR2 SNTAGT come from the germline V gene. V lost 4 bases to trimming and J lost 8 bases, with 11 bases between them. The CDR3 DNA is TGTGCCAGCAGTGTCCGGAGCAGAGGGGAGCTGTTTTTT. This codes for CASSVRSRGELFF.

The chain combines TRBV4-2 with TRBJ2-2, with 10 positions matching TRBD1. The CDR3 has 17 amino acids. Germline assignment: CDR1 LGHNA and CDR2 YNFKEQ. Losses at the gene ends were 3 bases for V and 3 bases for J; bases not matched to a gene: 7. CDR3 protein: CASSQLRQGAHTGELFF. The CDR3 coding sequence is TGTGCCAGCAGCCAGCTCCGACAGGGGGCGCACACCGGGGAGCTGTTTTTT.

The DNA of the CDR3 is TGTGCCAGCAGCCGATCGGGACAGCACTACGAGCAGTACTTC. Translated, it gives CASSRSGQHYEQYF. The chain recombines TRBV14 with TRBJ2-7; 7 nucleotides align to TRBD1. Germline V gene data show CDR1 as SGHDN and CDR2 as FVKESK. The ends lost 4 bases at V and 3 bases at J; junction bases unmatched: 6. The CDR3 contains 14 residues.

The V gene is TRBV3-1 (or the pseudogene TRBV3-2), the J gene TRBJ2-7; no clear D gene. V dropped 1 base and J dropped 4 bases, with 5 bases sitting between them. Germline lookup yields CDR1 LGHDT and CDR2 YNNKEL (reference sequence). The CDR3 has 12 residues. The CDR3, as DNA: TGTGCCAGCAGCCAAGCTGAATACGAGCAGTACTTC. Amino acid sequence: CASSQAEYEQYF.

This chain uses TRBV18 with TRBJ2-7; tentatively, D is TRBD1 or TRBD2 (5 bases each). Trimming took 3 bases from V and 5 from J, leaving 14 bases between them. Germline-derived CDR1 and CDR2 are KGHSH and LQKENI. This CDR3 spans 14 amino acids. The CDR3 DNA follows: TGTGCCAGCTCACCTACCGGGGCTAGTCACGAGCAGTACTTC. Amino acid sequence: CASSPTGASHEQYF.

The V call is TRBV5-1, the J call TRBJ2-3; D perhaps matches TRBD2 (6 bases). V shed 0 bases and J shed 5 bases, with 13 bases lying between them. The CDR3 has 15 amino acids. The germline V gene has CDR1 SGHRS and CDR2 YFSETQ. The CDR3 spells CASSLVGGIGDTQYF. The CDR3 DNA follows: TGCGCCAGCAGCTTGGTGGGGGGAATCGGAGATACGCAGTATTTT.

This chain connects TRBV19 to TRBJ1-6; TRBD1 is a possible D gene (5 bases). Trimming shortened V by 7 bases and J by 7 bases, and 17 bases separated the two germline ends. CDR1 LNHDA and CDR2 SQIVND come from the germline V gene (reference sequence). The length of the CDR3 is 15 residues. The CDR3 region has the DNA TGTGCCAGTAAAACACAGGTGGAGGGGAATTCACCCCTCCACTTT. Protein: CASKTQVEGNSPLHF. Complete variable domain (other parts from reference TRBV19 and TRBJ1-6): DGGITQSPKYLFRKEGQNVTLSCEQNLNHDAMYWYRQDPGQGLRLIYYSQIVNDFQKGDIAEGYSVSREKKESFPLTVTSAQKNPTAFYLCASKTQVEGNSPLHFGNGTRLTVT.

V and J are TRBV5-4 and TRBJ2-7; TRBD1 or TRBD2 may be the D gene (5 bases each). This CDR3 has 13 residues. Trimming removed 4 bases from V and 4 bases from J, with 12 bases in between. Germline-derived CDR1 and CDR2 are SGHNT and YYREEE (reference sequence). CDR3 nucleotides: TGTGCCAGCAGCACCGGGACCATATACGAGCAGTACTTC. Its translation is CASSTGTIYEQYF.